This TCR beta chain is from a study of cytomegalovirus exposure and HLA in healthy donors. Whole-study findings and limits: In a later analysis, TCR beta V- and J-gene trimming was associated with a missense DCLRE1C variant. There was a cluster of highly shared sequence variants that was likely a sequencing artifact. A later analysis showed HLA-associated TCR beta chains outstripping equally common others in clonal expansion.

With 5 bases removed from V and 4 bases from J, the gap between germline ends came to 20 bases. Germline V gene sequence: CDR1 LNHDA, CDR2 SQIVND (reference sequence). The CDR3 has 16 residues. Use of 60 Vbeta and 13 Jbeta primers characterized the PCR. Source study methods: An analysis performed later counted around 80 million unique TCR beta chains (roughly 11 million of them shared). Using immunoSEQ multiplex PCR, the repertoire was profiled, and TCRdb retains in-frame clones only, with some absent. D and trimming were read from the DNA, whereas the V and J calls and clone size are those reported in that table. The table has 200,000 or so clones, about 90% seen once. On this clone: Its antigen is as yet unknown.

This receptor was taken from a girl under three years old in good health and CMV-seronegative. This sequence joins TRBV19 and TRBJ1-2, with D maybe TRBD1 (5 bases). Input material: PBMCs. Written as DNA, the CDR3 is TGTGCCAGTAGTGAATATTCCGGGACTACTTCCTATGGCTACACCTTC. Protein sequence: CASSEYSGTTSYGYTF.